This TCR beta chain was obtained from a study of T-cell reconstitution after alpha-beta-depleted transplantation in children. Study results and limitations: Alpha-beta T cells about two months after transplant reportedly derived from several hundred expanded graft clones. From newly produced T cells came most of the T-cell counts and diversity one year after transplant.

The library targeted TCRbeta and was prepared with unique molecular identifiers. TCRdb used MiXCR to reprocess the PCR reads, holding one entry per CDR3 protein. This sample yields 250,000 to 350,000 distinct CDR3 sequences, of which approximately 23% are seen a single time; around 9.9% belongs to the top ten. Regarding this clonotype: Its matching antigen is unknown.

The CDR3 length is 15 residues. CDR1 LNHNV and CDR2 YYDKDF come from the germline V gene (reference sequence). Trimming took 4 bases from V and 0 from J, leaving 12 bases between them. This specimen was PBMCs, mostly from graft donor cells, taken 180 days after TCRalphabeta/CD19-depleted stem cell transplant. The rearrangement joins TRBV15 to TRBJ1-1, with D unclear. The clonotype was recovered from a male patient aged 5 to 17 who had a stem cell transplant for acute lymphoblastic leukemia, so the T cells may come from the graft donor. CDR3 region: CATSNLYSMNTEAFF. The CDR3 DNA reads as TGTGCCACCAGCAATCTCTACTCAATGAACACTGAAGCTTTCTTT.